This T cell receptor (beta chain) was sequenced for a study of blood T cell repertoires in COVID-19. The Seattle patients joined while their infection was active and were tracked longitudinally afterward. Repertoires were generated with immunoSEQ multiplex PCR, while TCRdb's copy carries only in-frame clones and drops some. Among under 250,000 clones listed, about 84% were seen once. The sequencing input was peripheral blood. The clonotype comes from an elderly woman with COVID-19, enrolled during active disease.

The CDR3 DNA reads as TGCAGCTCCAGACCAGGAGGGAACACTGAAGCTTTCTTT. Its translation: CSSRPGGNTEAFF. The chain links TRBV29-1 to TRBJ1-1; D call uncertain. This CDR3 is built from 13 residues. Trimming cost V 8 bases and J 1 base, with 14 bases left between them. Germline values: CDR1 SQVTM, CDR2 ANQGSEA. Full variable domain (missing parts from reference TRBV29-1 and TRBJ1-1): SAVISQKPSRDICQRGTSLTIQCQVDSQVTMMFWYRQQPGQSLTLIATANQGSEATYESGFVIDKFPISRPNLTFSTLTVSNMSPEDSSIYLCSSRPGGNTEAFFGQGTRLTVV.